Given below is one T cell receptor (beta chain) in context. Its antigen is unknown. Trimming shortened V by 3 bases and J by 0 bases, and 8 bases separated the two germline ends. Germline loops: CDR1 MNHNS, CDR2 SASEGT. The CDR3 is made up of 14 amino acids. Targeted sequencing depth ranged from 1 in 200,000 to 1 in 1 million T cells. Assay: immunoSEQ multiplex PCR; the TCRdb copy retains only in-frame clones and omits some. The top ten hold approximately 17% of the sample, which has 33,000 or so clones, 49% seen once. The record originates from a study of cytotoxic CD8 clonotypes in ibrutinib-treated CLL. The study's findings and limits: T-cell clonality at baseline went above that of age-matched healthy donors and rose and fell with circulating CD8+ T-cell counts. Stable or contracted on treatment, public clonotypes were also uncommon.

The sequence derives from a human donor with chronic lymphocytic leukemia. The sequencing here drew on PBMCs, taken before ibrutinib treatment. This rearrangement joins TRBV6-1 to TRBJ1-2; D is unresolved. The CDR3 region has the DNA TGTGCCAGCAGTGATCTCGGGACTAACTATGGCTACACCTTC. Encoded protein: CASSDLGTNYGYTF.